What follows describes a single T cell receptor (beta chain). Its antigen is undetermined. This specimen comes from a study of cytomegalovirus exposure and HLA in healthy donors. Study-wide findings and caveats: Solely CMV serostatus was available to characterize immune exposure. Accurate prediction of HLA-A and HLA-B alleles (for most subjects) was reportedly achieved from TCR beta sequences. In a later analysis, HLA-C alleles had the fewest associated TCRs, DRB1 alleles the most. Analyses of presence and absence presupposed an approximately uniform sequencing depth across donors.

The germline V gene has CDR1 WSHSY and CDR2 SAAADI. This CDR3 contains 14 residues. Trimming cost V 7 bases and J 8 bases; bases outside gene matches: 10. Primers: 60 Vbeta forward and 13 Jbeta reverse. TCRdb keeps only in-frame clones here, not all; method: immunoSEQ multiplex PCR. This table holds around 130,000 clones, approximately 8.7% found once. The rearrangement uses TRBV10-2 and TRBJ2-2; 7 bases match TRBD1. The TCR originated in a man aged 35-49 years in good health and CMV-seronegative. The material sequenced was PBMCs. CDR3 sequence: CASKTGRNTGELFF. In DNA, the CDR3 is TGCGCCAGCAAGACAGGGAGAAATACGGGGGAGCTGTTTTTT.